A single sample is the source of the 6 T cell receptor beta chains below, sequenced in a study of blood T cells in healthy people across ages (dated by TCRdb to between 2015 and 2016). Preparation of the library involved 5' RACE. Sequencer: Illumina HiSeq 2500. A second PCR of about 6 to 12 cycles was run with a J-beta primer mix and a sample-barcoded 5' primer. The public sequencing data were trimmed at Q25 with fastp and processed into clonotypes with MiXCR by TCRdb, which kept only in-frame beta chains. Each CDR3 protein gets just one entry, which takes the most common genes and DNA from the rows behind it. For this sample there are about a million distinct CDR3 sequences; 51% appear just once. The ten largest clonotypes hold about 22% of the sample. Sequencing was performed on blood. The receptors stem from a woman aged 55-70 years in good health.

This clonotype came up a few times. The V call is TRBV11-3, the J call TRBJ2-3, with a tentative D call TRBD1 (6 bases). Germline CDR1 SGHNT, CDR2 YENEEA. The CDR3 sequence is 14 residues long. The V end was cut by 5 bases, the J end by 5 bases, with 14 bases between. The DNA of the CDR3 is TGTGCCAGCAGCCCGGCAGGGGAAAGAGATACGCAGTATTTT. Protein product: CASSPAGERDTQYF.

This clonotype turned up a few times. The chain is built from TRBV5-4 and TRBJ2-6; no definite D call. Germline V CDR1 and CDR2: SGHNT, YYREEE (reference sequence). The V end lost 2 bases, the J end lost 0 bases, and 6 bases lay between the germline ends. CDR3 length: 15 residues. The CDR3 DNA is TGTGCCAGCAGCTTCCGGAGCTCTGGGGCCAACGTCCTGACTTTC. Translating gives CASSFRSSGANVLTF.

The chain uses TRBV30 and TRBJ2-3; maybe TRBD1 (7 bases). V dropped 5 bases and J dropped 2 bases, with 14 bases sitting between them. The V gene's germline CDR1 is GTSNPN and CDR2 SVGIG (reference sequence). This CDR3 contains 14 residues. CDR3 in amino acids: CAWGGGDPTDTQYF. The DNA for the CDR3 is TGTGCCTGGGGAGGGGGCGACCCCACAGATACGCAGTATTTT. The whole variable domain, remainder taken from reference TRBV30 and TRBJ2-3, is SQTIHQWPATLVQPVGSPLSLECTVEGTSNPNLYWYRQAAGRGLQLLFYSVGIGQISSEVPQNLSASRPQDRQFILSSKKLLLSDSGFYLCAWGGGDPTDTQYFGPGTRLTVL.

CDR3 DNA sequence: TGTGCCAGCAGCTTAGGGCTAGCGGGAACGGAAAACATTCAGTACTTC. Protein sequence: CASSLGLAGTENIQYF. The J gene is TRBJ2-4, the V gene TRBV7-6, with 9 bases lining up with TRBD2. The length of the CDR3 is 16 residues. Trimming removed 1 base from V and 5 bases from J; junction bases left unmatched: 6. Looked up from germline, CDR1 is SGHVS and CDR2 is FNYEAQ.

The J gene is TRBJ2-1, the V gene TRBV7-8; D might be TRBD2 (5 bases). Looked up from germline, CDR1 is SGHVS and CDR2 is FQNEAQ. The length of the CDR3 is 14 residues. Trimming took off 5 bases at V and 4 bases at J, with 12 bases between the two ends. The CDR3 spells CASSRQRYYNEQFF. Here the CDR3 DNA reads TGTGCCAGCAGCCGGCAGCGGTATTACAATGAGCAGTTCTTC.

This clonotype was recorded a few times. The chain recombines TRBV11-2 with TRBJ1-2, with D maybe TRBD1 (6 bases). CDR3 length: 14 residues. Per germline, CDR1 SGHAT and CDR2 FQNNGV. V was pared by 1 base and J by 4 bases, with 10 bases between. The CDR3 DNA is TGTGCCAGCAGCTTAGCGGGACATATCTATGGCTACACCTTC. Encoded protein: CASSLAGHIYGYTF.